The present TCR beta chain was sequenced within a study of long-term antiretroviral therapy in people with HIV. Study results and caveats: Control repertoires displayed wider CDR3 length ranges than the HIV repertoires. On ART adherence, viral resistance or therapy changes, no data were available.

Trimming took 3 bases from V and 2 from J; bases not matched to a gene: 9. Germline V lookup: CDR1 SEHNR, CDR2 FQNEAQ (reference sequence). The CDR3 spans 16 residues. They ran version v3.0 of the immunoSEQ assay at survey level. Assay: immunoSEQ multiplex PCR; the TCRdb copy retains only in-frame clones and omits some. The sample comprises 23,000 or so clones, approximately 78% of which are singletons, and 4.5% to 6.5% rests with the top ten. To note about this clone: Its antigen is unknown.

The chain employs TRBV7-9 and TRBJ2-5, with TRBD1 identical over 7 bases. The specimen comprised unsorted PBMCs, sampled 0.2 years after starting antiretroviral therapy. This receptor was identified in a young woman with HIV. The CDR3 sequence: CASSLGNWDRQETQYF. CDR3 DNA: TGTGCCAGCAGCTTGGGGAACTGGGACAGACAAGAGACCCAGTACTTC. The full variable domain, with the rest looked up from reference TRBV7-9 and TRBJ2-5, is DTGVSQNPRHKITKRGQNVTFRCDPISEHNRLYWYRQTLGQGPEFLTYFQNEAQLEKSRLLSDRFSAERPKGSFSTLEIQRTEQGDSAMYLCASSLGNWDRQETQYFGPGTRLLVL.